This TCR beta chain was captured in a study of human T cells and chemical hapten exposure. The wider study: An approximately 2 cm by approximately 2 cm inner upper arm patch received 2% DPC for sensitization. Findings and limits, study-wide: Expanded TCRs showed more large CDR3 clusters than pre-sensitization or healthy control sets. High-frequency TCRs, those above 1 in 1000, stayed the same after DPC sensitization.

Specified time point: patch test 3, about 24 weeks after DPC sensitization. Treatment defined: therapeutic diphenylcyclopropenone sensitization with weekly scalp DPC. TCRdb processed the RACE reads anew with MiXCR; each CDR3 protein has one entry. Here the sample spans roughly 69,000 distinct CDR3 sequences, 9.5% to 12% being singletons. This clonotype was recorded at least ten times. Its antigen remains unidentified. The TCR sequence derives from a woman between 25 and 40 years old with alopecia areata. Some clones in this sample may be carry-over from other donors' samples. The specimen comprised whole blood, sampled in connection with sensitization to the hapten diphenylcyclopropenone (DPC).

CDR3 coding DNA: TGTGCCAGCAGTTTAAATCGACAATTCTATGGCTACACCTTC. It translates to CASSLNRQFYGYTF. The chain uses TRBV28 and TRBJ1-2; D call uncertain. With 2 bases removed from V and 4 bases from J, the gap between germline ends came to 11 bases. The germline CDR1 and CDR2 sequences are MDHEN and SYDVKM. CDR3 size: 14 residues.